The 21 T cell receptor beta chains in this list originate from one sample, sequenced in a study of blood T cell repertoires in COVID-19. The table came from immunoSEQ multiplex PCR; TCRdb's copy has only in-frame clones and leaves some out. This table holds about 160,000 clones, 86% found once. Sequenced input: peripheral blood. These receptor sequences come from a woman aged 65 to 85 with acute or convalescent COVID-19.

V is TRBV29-1 and J is TRBJ2-1, with TRBD2 matching over 8 bases. The CDR3 runs to 15 residues. The germline V gene encodes CDR1 SQVTM and CDR2 ANQGSEA. Trimming cost V 4 bases and J 1 base; bases outside gene matches: 6. For the CDR3, the DNA is TGCAGCGTTGCCCTTGGCGGGAGGTCCTACAATGAGCAGTTCTTC. Protein: CSVALGGRSYNEQFF.

The chain recombines TRBV5-1 with TRBJ2-2; tentatively, D is TRBD1 (5 bases). The germline gives CDR1 SGHRS, CDR2 YFSETQ. The V end was cut by 2 bases, the J end by 6 bases, with 8 bases between. The CDR3 loop spans 13 amino acids. The DNA for the CDR3 is TGCGCCAGCAGCTTATTGGGGCCCGGGGAGCTGTTTTTT. Translating it yields CASSLLGPGELFF.

V gene TRBV4-2 combines with J gene TRBJ2-3; D ambiguous. Germline assignment: CDR1 LGHNA and CDR2 YNFKEQ. V was shortened by 0 bases and J by 0 bases, with 10 bases between the two germline ends. The CDR3 runs 16 residues. CDR3 nucleotide sequence: TGTGCCAGCAGCCAAGATCTGAGGCCGAGCACAGATACGCAGTATTTT. Amino acid sequence: CASSQDLRPSTDTQYF.

V and J are TRBV7-2 and TRBJ2-3; 12 bases align to TRBD2. The germline V gene encodes CDR1 SGHTA and CDR2 FQGNSA. CDR3 length: 16 amino acids. V trimming: 5 bases; J trimming: 1 base; junction bases outside the gene matches: 4. CDR3 nucleotides: TGTGCCAGCAGCAAGCGACTAGCGGGGGGCACAGATACGCAGTATTTT. Amino acids: CASSKRLAGGTDTQYF.

The V gene is TRBV2, the J gene TRBJ2-2; D is perhaps TRBD2 (5 bases). The CDR3 is 15 residues long. Trimming took 4 bases from V and 3 from J, leaving 12 bases between them. The V gene's germline CDR1 is SNHLY and CDR2 FYNNEI. The CDR3: CASSGFSGYTGELFF. CDR3 nucleotide sequence: TGTGCCAGCAGTGGTTTTTCGGGGTACACCGGGGAGCTGTTTTTT.

The genes are TRBV7-2 and TRBJ2-1, with D maybe TRBD2 (6 bases). V was shortened by 1 base and J by 4 bases, with 17 bases between the two germline ends. Germline V CDR1 and CDR2: SGHTA, FQGNSA. This CDR3 is built from 17 residues. Written as DNA, the CDR3 is TGTGCCAGCAGCTTAGTTATGGGGGGAATGGGGTACAATGAGCAGTTCTTC. This gives the protein CASSLVMGGMGYNEQFF.

The rearrangement links TRBV9 to TRBJ2-3; 10 nucleotides agree with TRBD1. The CDR3 consists of 16 residues. Germline-derived CDR1 and CDR2 are SGDLS and YYNGEE. V lost 2 bases, J lost 1 base, and 4 bases stayed unmatched. CDR3: CASSVSGTGGTDTQYF. CDR3 DNA: TGTGCCAGCAGCGTCAGCGGGACAGGGGGCACAGATACGCAGTATTTT.

This clone occurred a few times. The chain is built from TRBV7-9 and TRBJ2-7; TRBD2 matches at 14 bases. CDR3 size: 16 residues. Germline lookup yields CDR1 SEHNR and CDR2 FQNEAQ (reference sequence). J was trimmed by 5 bases and V by 5 bases; bases with no gene match: 8. This chain's CDR3 is CASSRTSGRSSNEQYF. Here the CDR3 DNA reads TGTGCCAGCAGCCGGACTAGCGGGAGGTCATCCAACGAGCAGTACTTC.

CDR3 protein: CASSQSGNTEAFF. For the CDR3, the DNA is TGTGCCAGCAGCCAATCAGGGAACACTGAAGCTTTCTTT. The rearrangement uses TRBV3-1 (or the pseudogene TRBV3-2) and TRBJ1-1; D is unclear. Trimming removed 2 bases from V and 1 base from J, with 5 bases in between. The CDR3 consists of 13 residues. CDR1 and CDR2 from the germline V gene are LGHDT and YNNKEL (reference sequence).

This chain uses TRBV19 with TRBJ1-1, with 9 bases that match TRBD1. Trimming cost V 5 bases and J 2 bases; bases outside gene matches: 6. The CDR3 consists of 15 residues. Germline V gene lookup returns CDR1 LNHDA and CDR2 SQIVND (reference sequence). Here the CDR3 DNA reads TGTGCCAGTAGTGTACCGGGACAGGGAAACACTGAAGCTTTCTTT. Its translation is CASSVPGQGNTEAFF.

This chain uses TRBV7-2 with TRBJ2-4; a possible D gene is TRBD1 (7 bases). This CDR3 region has 19 residues. The germline gives CDR1 SGHTA, CDR2 FQGNSA. Trimming removed 2 bases at V and 6 bases at J, with 26 bases between. CDR3 DNA: TGTGCCAGCAGCTTACGCCACGTCAGGGGGGAAAGTGACGCAAACATTCAGTACTTC. Protein: CASSLRHVRGESDANIQYF.

The gene calls are TRBV6-5 and TRBJ1-5; D remains unclear. The CDR3 has 13 residues. Trimming cost V 3 bases and J 4 bases, with 7 bases left between them. Germline lookup yields CDR1 MNHEY and CDR2 SVGAGI. The DNA of the CDR3 is TGTGCCAGCAGTTATGGGCCAAATCAGCCCCAGCATTTT. Amino acids: CASSYGPNQPQHF.

The chain uses TRBV27 and TRBJ1-2; 8 positions match TRBD1. The CDR3 has 15 residues. The germline V gene encodes CDR1 MNHEY and CDR2 SMNVEV (reference sequence). The J segment lost 8 bases and the V segment lost 7 bases, leaving 15 bases of the junction unmatched. CDR3 bases: TGTGCCAGCAAAAGGCAGGGGGCACTCCGGGGAGGCTACACCTTC. Protein product: CASKRQGALRGGYTF.

The genes are TRBV28 and TRBJ2-1; TRBD2 aligns across 7 bases. Unmatched junction bases numbered 16, after V lost 5 bases and J lost 6 bases. The CDR3 has 17 amino acids. In germline, CDR1 is MDHEN, CDR2 SYDVKM. The CDR3 sequence: CASSEARPGGRGNEQFF. CDR3 in DNA: TGTGCCAGCAGTGAAGCGAGACCGGGAGGACGGGGCAATGAGCAGTTCTTC.

J is TRBJ1-4 and V is TRBV9; 7 nucleotides align to TRBD1. V trimming: 4 bases; J trimming: 7 bases; junction bases outside the gene matches: 13. The CDR3 is 16 residues long. CDR1 is SGDLS and CDR2 is YYNGEE in the germline V gene. For the CDR3, the DNA is TGTGCCAGCAGCCTACGGGATGACAGGGTTTTTGAAAAACTGTTTTTT. Protein: CASSLRDDRVFEKLFF.

The V and J genes are TRBV7-9 and TRBJ1-6; a weak D match, TRBD1 (6 bases). CDR1 and CDR2 (germline): SEHNR, FQNEAQ (reference sequence). The V end was cut by 1 base, the J end by 5 bases, with 9 bases between. The CDR3 runs to 15 residues. CDR3 sequence (DNA): TGTGCCAGCAGCTTAGGGCAGGGGAATAATTCACCCCTCCACTTT. Its translation: CASSLGQGNNSPLHF.

The rearrangement uses TRBV18 and TRBJ2-5; D unresolved. V was cut by 6 bases and J by 1 base, with 18 bases left in between. CDR1 and CDR2 (germline): KGHSH, LQKENI. This CDR3 comprises 16 residues. This CDR3 reads CASSQYPGFVQETQYF. CDR3 DNA sequence: TGTGCCAGCTCCCAATACCCGGGTTTCGTCCAAGAGACCCAGTACTTC.

The chain combines TRBV3-1 (or the pseudogene TRBV3-2) with TRBJ1-2; a weak D match, TRBD1 (6 bases). The CDR3 covers 15 residues. Germline V gene lookup returns CDR1 LGHDT and CDR2 YNNKEL (reference sequence). V shed 4 bases and J shed 5 bases, with 17 bases lying between them. As DNA, the CDR3 is TGTGCCAGCAGCCCGGGGTGGGGGCAGGGGTATGGCTACACCTTC. Residues: CASSPGWGQGYGYTF.

The chain has TRBV6-5 and TRBJ1-1; 7 bases agree with TRBD1. The CDR3 is 11 amino acids. The V and J ends lost 10 bases and 5 bases, in that order; junction bases with no gene match: 4. From germline, CDR1 is MNHEY and CDR2 SVGAGI. The CDR3 coding sequence is TGTGCCATCGACAGGGAGACTGAAGCTTTCTTT. It codes for CAIDRETEAFF.

The chain couples TRBV19 to TRBJ1-4, with D possibly being TRBD1 (6 bases). The CDR3 is 14 amino acids. Germline lookup yields CDR1 LNHDA and CDR2 SQIVND (reference sequence). V lost 4 bases and J lost 6, with 12 bases in between. CDR3 DNA sequence: TGTGCCAGTAGTACCCCCCACAGGGATGAAAAACTGTTTTTT. It specifies CASSTPHRDEKLFF.

This chain connects TRBV6-1 to TRBJ1-5, with D unresolved. The V and J ends lost 3 bases and 4 bases respectively, with 4 bases between them. This CDR3 contains 12 residues. The germline V gene encodes CDR1 MNHNS and CDR2 SASEGT. This CDR3 reads CASSDPNQPQHF. DNA of the CDR3: TGTGCCAGCAGTGATCCTAATCAGCCCCAGCATTTT.